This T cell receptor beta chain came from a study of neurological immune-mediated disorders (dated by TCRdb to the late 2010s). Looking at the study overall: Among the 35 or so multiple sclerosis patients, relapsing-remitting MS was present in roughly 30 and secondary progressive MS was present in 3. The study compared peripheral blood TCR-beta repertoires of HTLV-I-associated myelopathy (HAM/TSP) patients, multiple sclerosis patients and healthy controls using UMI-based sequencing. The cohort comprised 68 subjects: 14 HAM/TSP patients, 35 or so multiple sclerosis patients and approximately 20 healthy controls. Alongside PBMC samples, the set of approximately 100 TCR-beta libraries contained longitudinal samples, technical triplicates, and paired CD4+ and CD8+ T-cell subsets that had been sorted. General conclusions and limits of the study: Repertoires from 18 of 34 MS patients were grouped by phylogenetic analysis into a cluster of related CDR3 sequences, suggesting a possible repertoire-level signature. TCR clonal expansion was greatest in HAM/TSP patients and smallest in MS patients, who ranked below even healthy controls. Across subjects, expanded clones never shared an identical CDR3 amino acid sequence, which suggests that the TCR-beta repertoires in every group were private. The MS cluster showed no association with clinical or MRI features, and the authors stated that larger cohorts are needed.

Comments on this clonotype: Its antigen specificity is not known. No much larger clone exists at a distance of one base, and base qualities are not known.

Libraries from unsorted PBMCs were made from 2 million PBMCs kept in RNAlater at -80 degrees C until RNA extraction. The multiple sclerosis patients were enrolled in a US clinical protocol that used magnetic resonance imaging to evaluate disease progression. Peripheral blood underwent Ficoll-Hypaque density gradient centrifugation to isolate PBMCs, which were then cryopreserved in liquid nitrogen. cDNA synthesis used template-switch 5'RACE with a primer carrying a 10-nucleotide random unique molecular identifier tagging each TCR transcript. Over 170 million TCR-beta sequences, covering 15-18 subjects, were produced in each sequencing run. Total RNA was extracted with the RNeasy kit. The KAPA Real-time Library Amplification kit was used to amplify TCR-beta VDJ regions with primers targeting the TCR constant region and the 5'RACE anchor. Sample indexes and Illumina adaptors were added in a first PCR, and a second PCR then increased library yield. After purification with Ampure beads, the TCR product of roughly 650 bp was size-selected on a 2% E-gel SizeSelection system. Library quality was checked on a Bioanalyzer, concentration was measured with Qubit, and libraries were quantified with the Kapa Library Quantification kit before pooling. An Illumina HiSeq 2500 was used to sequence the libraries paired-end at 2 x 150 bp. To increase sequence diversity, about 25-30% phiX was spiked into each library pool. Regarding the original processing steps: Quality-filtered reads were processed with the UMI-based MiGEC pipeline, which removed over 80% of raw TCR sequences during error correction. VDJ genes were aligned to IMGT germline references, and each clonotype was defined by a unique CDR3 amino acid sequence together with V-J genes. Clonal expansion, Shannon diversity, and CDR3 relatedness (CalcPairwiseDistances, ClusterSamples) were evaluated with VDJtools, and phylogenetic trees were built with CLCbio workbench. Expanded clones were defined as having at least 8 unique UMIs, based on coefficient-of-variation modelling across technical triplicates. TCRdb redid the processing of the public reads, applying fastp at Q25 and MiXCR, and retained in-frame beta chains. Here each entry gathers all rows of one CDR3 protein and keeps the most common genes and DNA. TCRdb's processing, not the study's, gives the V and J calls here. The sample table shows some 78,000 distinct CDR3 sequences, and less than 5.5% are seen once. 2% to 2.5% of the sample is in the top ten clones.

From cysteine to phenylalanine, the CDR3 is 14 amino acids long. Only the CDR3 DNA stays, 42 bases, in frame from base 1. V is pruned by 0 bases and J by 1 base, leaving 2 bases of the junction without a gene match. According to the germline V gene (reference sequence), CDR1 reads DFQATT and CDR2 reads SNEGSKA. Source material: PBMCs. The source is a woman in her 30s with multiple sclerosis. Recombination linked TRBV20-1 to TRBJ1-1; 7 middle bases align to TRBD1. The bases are TGCAGTGCTAGAGATTACAGGGGGAACACTGAAGCTTTCTTT. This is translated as CSARDYRGNTEAFF.